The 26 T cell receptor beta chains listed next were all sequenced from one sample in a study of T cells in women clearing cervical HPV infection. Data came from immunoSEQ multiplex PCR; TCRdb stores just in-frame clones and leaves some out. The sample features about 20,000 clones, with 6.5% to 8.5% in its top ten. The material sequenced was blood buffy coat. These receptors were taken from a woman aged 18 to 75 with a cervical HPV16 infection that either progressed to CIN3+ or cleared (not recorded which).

The chain's CDR3 is CASIDRPHADTQYF. The DNA read from the CDR3 is TGTGCCAGTATTGACAGGCCGCATGCAGATACG. This chain uses TRBV19 with TRBJ2-3, with D maybe TRBD1 (6 bases). The CDR3 extends 3 residues past the end of the read, so its final part is completed from the germline J gene. Germline lookup yields CDR1 LNHDA and CDR2 SQIVND (reference sequence). The CDR3 is 14 amino acids. Trimming took off 7 bases at V and 4 bases at J, with 15 bases between the two ends. Full variable domain (outside the CDR3, taken from reference TRBV19 and TRBJ2-3): DGGITQSPKYLFRKEGQNVTLSCEQNLNHDAMYWYRQDPGQGLRLIYYSQIVNDFQKGDIAEGYSVSREKKESFPLTVTSAQKNPTAFYLCASIDRPHADTQYFGPGTRLTVL.

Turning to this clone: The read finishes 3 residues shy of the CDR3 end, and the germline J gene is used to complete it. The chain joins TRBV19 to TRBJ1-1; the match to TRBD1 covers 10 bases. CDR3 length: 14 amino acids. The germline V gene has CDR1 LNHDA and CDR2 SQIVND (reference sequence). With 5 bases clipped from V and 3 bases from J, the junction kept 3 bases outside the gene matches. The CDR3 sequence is CASSDRGHDTEAFF. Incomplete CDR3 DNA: TGTGCCAGTAGTGACAGGGGGCACGACACTGAA.

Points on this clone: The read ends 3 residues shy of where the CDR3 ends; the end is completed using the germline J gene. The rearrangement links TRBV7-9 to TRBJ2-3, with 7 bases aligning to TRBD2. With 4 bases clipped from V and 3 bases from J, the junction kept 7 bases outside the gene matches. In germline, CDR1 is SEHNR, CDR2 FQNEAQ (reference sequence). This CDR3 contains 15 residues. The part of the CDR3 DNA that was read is TGTGCCAGCAGCTCCCACGGGGGGTCTACAGATACG. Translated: CASSSHGGSTDT. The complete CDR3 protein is CASSSHGGSTDTQYF.

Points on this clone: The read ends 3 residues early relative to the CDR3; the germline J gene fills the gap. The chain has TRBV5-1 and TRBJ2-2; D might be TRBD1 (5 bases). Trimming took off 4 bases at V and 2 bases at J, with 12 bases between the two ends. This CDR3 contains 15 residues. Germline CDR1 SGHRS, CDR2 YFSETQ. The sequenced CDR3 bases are TGCGCCAGCAGCCTAGGACACTCTAACACCGGGGAG. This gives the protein CASSLGHSNTGE. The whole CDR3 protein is CASSLGHSNTGELFF. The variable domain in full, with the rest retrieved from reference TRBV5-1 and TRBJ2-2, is KAGVTQTPRYLIKTRGQQVTLSCSPISGHRSVSWYQQTPGQGLQFLFEYFSETQRNKGNFPGRFSGRQFSNSRSEMNVSTLELGDSALYLCASSLGHSNTGELFFGEGSRLTVL.

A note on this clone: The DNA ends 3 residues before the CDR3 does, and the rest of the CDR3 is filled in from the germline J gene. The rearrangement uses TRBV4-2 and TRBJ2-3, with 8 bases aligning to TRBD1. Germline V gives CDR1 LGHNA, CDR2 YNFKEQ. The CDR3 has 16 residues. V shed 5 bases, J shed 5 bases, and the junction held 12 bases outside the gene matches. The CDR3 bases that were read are TGTGCCAGCAGCGCACTCGGACAGGGTGGTGAAGATACG. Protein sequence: CASSALGQGGEDT. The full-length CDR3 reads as CASSALGQGGEDTQYF.

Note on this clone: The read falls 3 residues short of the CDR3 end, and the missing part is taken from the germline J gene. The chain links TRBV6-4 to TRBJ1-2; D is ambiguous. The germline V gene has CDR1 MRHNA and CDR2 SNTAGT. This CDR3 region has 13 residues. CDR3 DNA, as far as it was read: TGTGCCAGCAGTGCCGTCGCCACAGATACC. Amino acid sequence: CASSAVATDT. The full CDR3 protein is CASSAVATDTYTF.

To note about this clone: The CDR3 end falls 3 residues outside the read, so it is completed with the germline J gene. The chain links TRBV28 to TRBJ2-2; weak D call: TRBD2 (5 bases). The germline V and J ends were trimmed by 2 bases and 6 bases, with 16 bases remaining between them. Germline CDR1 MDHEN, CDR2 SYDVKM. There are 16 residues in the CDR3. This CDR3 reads CASSLGLRGTPGELFF. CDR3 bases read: TGTGCCAGCAGTTTAGGTCTTCGGGGAACGCCCGGGGAG.

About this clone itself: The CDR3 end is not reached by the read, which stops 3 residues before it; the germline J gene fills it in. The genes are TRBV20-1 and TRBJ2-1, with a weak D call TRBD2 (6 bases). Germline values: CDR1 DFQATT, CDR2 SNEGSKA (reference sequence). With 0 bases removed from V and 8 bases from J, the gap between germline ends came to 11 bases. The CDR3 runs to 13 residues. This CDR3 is CSAREGGLDEQFF. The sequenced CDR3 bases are TGCAGTGCTAGAGAGGGAGGACTCGATGAG.

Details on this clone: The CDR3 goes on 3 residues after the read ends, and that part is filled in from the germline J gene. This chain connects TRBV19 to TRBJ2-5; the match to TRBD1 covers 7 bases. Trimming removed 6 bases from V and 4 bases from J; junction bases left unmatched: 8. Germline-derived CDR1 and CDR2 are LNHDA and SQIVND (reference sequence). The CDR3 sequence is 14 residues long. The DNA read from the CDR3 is TGTGCCAGTAGCGCCACCGACAGGGTAGAGACC. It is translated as CASSATDRVET. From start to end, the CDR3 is CASSATDRVETQYF.

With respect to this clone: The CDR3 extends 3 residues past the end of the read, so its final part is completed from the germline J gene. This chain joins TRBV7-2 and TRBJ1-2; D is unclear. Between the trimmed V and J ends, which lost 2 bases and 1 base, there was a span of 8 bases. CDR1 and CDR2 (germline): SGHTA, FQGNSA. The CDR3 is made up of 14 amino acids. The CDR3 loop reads CASSLPVLNYGYTF. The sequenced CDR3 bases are TGTGCCAGCAGCTTACCAGTTCTTAACTATGGC.

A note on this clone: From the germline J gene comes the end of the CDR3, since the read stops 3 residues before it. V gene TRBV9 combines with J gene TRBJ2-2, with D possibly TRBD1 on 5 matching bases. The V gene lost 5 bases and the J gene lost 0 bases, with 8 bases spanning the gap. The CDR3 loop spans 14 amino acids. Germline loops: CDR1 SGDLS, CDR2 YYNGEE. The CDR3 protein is CASRSGTNTGELFF. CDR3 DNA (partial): TGTGCCAGCAGGTCAGGGACGAACACCGGGGAG.

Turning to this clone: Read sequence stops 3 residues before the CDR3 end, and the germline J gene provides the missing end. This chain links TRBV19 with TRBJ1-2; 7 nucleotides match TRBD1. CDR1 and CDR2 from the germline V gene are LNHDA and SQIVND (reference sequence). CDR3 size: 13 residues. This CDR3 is CASRPGTAYDYTF. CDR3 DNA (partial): TGTGCCAGTAGACCCGGGACAGCGTACGAC. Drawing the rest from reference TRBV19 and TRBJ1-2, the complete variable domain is DGGITQSPKYLFRKEGQNVTLSCEQNLNHDAMYWYRQDPGQGLRLIYYSQIVNDFQKGDIAEGYSVSREKKESFPLTVTSAQKNPTAFYLCASRPGTAYDYTFGSGTRLTVV.

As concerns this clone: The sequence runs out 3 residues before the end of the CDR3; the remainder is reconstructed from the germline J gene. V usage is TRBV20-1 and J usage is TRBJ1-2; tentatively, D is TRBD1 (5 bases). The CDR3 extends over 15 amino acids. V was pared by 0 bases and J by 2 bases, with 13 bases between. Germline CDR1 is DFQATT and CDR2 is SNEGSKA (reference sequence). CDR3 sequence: CSARDSGWGNYGYTF. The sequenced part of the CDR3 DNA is TGCAGTGCTAGAGATTCAGGGTGGGGCAACTATGGC.

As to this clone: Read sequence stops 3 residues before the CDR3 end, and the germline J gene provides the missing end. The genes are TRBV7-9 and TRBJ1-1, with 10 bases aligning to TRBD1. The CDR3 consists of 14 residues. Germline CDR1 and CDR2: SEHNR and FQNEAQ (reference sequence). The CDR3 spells CASSPRTGGTEAFF. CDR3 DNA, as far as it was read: TGTGCCAGCAGCCCGCGGACAGGGGGGACCGAA.

Incomplete CDR3 DNA: TGTGCCTGGAGTGTCCGTCGACAGGGAGGGATCGGCAATCAGCCG. The encoded protein is CAWSVRRQGGIGNQP. The whole CDR3 is CAWSVRRQGGIGNQPQYF. The chain joins TRBV30 to TRBJ2-3; perhaps D is TRBD1 or TRBD2 (7 bases each). The read ends 3 residues early relative to the CDR3; the germline J gene fills the gap. Germline values: CDR1 GTSNPN, CDR2 SVGIG (reference sequence). The CDR3 length is 18 residues.

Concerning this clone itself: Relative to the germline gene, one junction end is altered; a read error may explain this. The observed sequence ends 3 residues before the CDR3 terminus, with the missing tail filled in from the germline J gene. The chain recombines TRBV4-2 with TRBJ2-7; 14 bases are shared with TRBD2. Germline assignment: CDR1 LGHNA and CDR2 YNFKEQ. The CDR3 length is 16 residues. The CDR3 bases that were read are TGCGCCAGCAGCCTAGGACTAGCGGGAGGCACCTACGAG. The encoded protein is CASSLGLAGGTYE. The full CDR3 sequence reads CASSLGLAGGTYEQYF.

CDR3 region: CASGGTGASTDTQYF. The sequenced CDR3 bases are TGTGCCAGTGGAGGGACAGGGGCTAGCACAGATACG. The chain links TRBV19 to TRBJ2-3; 10 nucleotides align to TRBD1. Read data end 3 residues before the CDR3 end; the end is taken from the germline J gene. The J segment lost 0 bases and the V segment lost 8 bases, leaving 5 bases of the junction unmatched. Germline CDR1 LNHDA, CDR2 SQIVND (reference sequence). The CDR3 sequence is 15 residues long.

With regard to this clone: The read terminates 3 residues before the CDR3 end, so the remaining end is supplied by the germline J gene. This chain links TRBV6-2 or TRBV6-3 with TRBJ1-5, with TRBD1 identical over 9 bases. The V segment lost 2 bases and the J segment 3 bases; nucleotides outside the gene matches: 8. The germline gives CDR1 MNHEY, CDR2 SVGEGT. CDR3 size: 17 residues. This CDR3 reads CASSYPGTGNVNQPQHF. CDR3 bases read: TGTGCCAGCAGTTACCCAGGGACAGGGAATGTCAATCAGCCC.

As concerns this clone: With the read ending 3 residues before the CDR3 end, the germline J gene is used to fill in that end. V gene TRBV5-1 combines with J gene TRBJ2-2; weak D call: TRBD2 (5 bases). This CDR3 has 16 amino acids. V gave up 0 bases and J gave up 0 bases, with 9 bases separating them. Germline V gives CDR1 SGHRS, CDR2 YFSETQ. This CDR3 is CASSLAAGANTGELFF. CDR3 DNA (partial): TGCGCCAGCAGCTTGGCGGCGGGCGCGAACACCGGGGAG. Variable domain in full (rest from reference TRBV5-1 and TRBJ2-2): KAGVTQTPRYLIKTRGQQVTLSCSPISGHRSVSWYQQTPGQGLQFLFEYFSETQRNKGNFPGRFSGRQFSNSRSEMNVSTLELGDSALYLCASSLAAGANTGELFFGEGSRLTVL.

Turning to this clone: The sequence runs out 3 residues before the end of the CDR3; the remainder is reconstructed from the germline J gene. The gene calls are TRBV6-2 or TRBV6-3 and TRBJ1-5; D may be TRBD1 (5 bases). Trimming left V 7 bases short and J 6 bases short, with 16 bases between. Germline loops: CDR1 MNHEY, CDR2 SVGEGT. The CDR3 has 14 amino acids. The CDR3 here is CASTKGGEGQPQHF. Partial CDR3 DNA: TGTGCCAGCACCAAGGGAGGGGAGGGTCAGCCC.

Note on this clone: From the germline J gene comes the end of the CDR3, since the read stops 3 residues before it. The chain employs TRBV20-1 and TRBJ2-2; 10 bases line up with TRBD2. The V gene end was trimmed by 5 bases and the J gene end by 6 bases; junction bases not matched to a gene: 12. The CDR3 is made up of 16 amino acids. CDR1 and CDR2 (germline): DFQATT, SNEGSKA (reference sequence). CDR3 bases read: TGCAGTGCTCCGGGACTAGCGATAGGAACTCCCGGGGAG. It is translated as CSAPGLAIGTPGE. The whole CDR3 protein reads CSAPGLAIGTPGELFF.

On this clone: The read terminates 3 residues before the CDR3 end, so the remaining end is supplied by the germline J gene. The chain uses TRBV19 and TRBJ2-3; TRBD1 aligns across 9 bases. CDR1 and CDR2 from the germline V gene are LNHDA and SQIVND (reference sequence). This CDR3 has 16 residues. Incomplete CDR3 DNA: TGTGCCAGTAGTATGGGGACAGGGATCCAGGGAGAGACG. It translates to CASSMGTGIQGET. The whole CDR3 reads CASSMGTGIQGETQYF. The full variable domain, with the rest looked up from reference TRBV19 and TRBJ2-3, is DGGITQSPKYLFRKEGQNVTLSCEQNLNHDAMYWYRQDPGQGLRLIYYSQIVNDFQKGDIAEGYSVSREKKESFPLTVTSAQKNPTAFYLCASSMGTGIQGETQYFGPGTRLTVL.

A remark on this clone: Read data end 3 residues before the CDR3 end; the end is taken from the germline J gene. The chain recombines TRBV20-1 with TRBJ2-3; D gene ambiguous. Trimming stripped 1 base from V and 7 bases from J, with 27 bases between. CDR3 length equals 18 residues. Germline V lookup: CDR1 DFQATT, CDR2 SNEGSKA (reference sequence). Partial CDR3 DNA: TGCAGTGCTAGAGGCATCGGGTTTTCCCGAGGAGCAGTATATACG. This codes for CSARGIGFSRGAVYT. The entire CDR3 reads CSARGIGFSRGAVYTQYF.

The part of the CDR3 DNA that was read is TGTGCCAGCACCCTTGTCTCACCC. Its translation: CASTLVSP. The whole CDR3 protein reads CASTLVSPLHF. The V and J genes are TRBV2 and TRBJ1-6; D is unclear. The read halts 3 residues ahead of the CDR3 end, with the missing end drawn from the germline J gene. CDR3 length: 11 residues. Germline V gene data show CDR1 as SNHLY and CDR2 as FYNNEI. Trimming stripped 7 bases from V and 10 bases from J, with 8 bases between.

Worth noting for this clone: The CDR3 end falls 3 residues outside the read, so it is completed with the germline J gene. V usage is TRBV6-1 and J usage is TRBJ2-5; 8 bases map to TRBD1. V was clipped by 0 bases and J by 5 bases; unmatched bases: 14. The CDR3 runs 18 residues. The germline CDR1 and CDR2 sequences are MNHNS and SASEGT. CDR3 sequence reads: CASSEAEWSDRDWETQYF. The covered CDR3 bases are TGTGCCAGCAGTGAAGCGGAATGGTCGGACAGGGATTGGGAGACC.

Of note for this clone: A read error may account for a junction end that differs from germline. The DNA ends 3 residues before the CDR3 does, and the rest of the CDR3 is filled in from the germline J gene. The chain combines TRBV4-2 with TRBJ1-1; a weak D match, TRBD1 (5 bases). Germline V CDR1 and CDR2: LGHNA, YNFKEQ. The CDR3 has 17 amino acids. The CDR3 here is CASSQDPGRVMNTEAFF. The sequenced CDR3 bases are TGCGCCAGCAGCCAAGACCCAGGGCGAGTCATGAACACTGAA.